This T cell receptor beta chain is drawn from a study of blood T cell repertoires in COVID-19. Study context: Sites across the United States, Italy and Spain contributed samples from acute and convalescent COVID-19. In each case, the material was cDNA or gDNA derived from T cells, B-cell-depleted T cells, or PBMCs.

There are 18 residues in the CDR3. In the original processing: Reference gene primer amplification gave nucleated cell count estimates. Libraries were prepared by immunoSEQ multiplex PCR; TCRdb keeps only in-frame clonotypes and omits some of them. V and J calls and clone size are as listed in that table; D and trimming were resolved from the DNA. The sample records approximately 480,000 clones, roughly nine tenths being singletons. The source is a man between 18 and 35 years old with COVID-19, enrolled during active disease. Sequencing was done on a sample of peripheral blood. The rearrangement joins TRBV21-1 to TRBJ1-3; the D call TRBD1 from the table was never checked on the DNA. TRBV21-1 has pseudogene status. The CDR3 DNA sequence: TGTGCCAGCAGCAACCGGGACAGGACCCATAAATCTGGAAACACCATATATTTT. Translation gives CASSNRDRTHKSGNTIYF.